The clone carrying this TCR beta chain was counted between two and nine times. Its antigen is currently unknown. With 5 bases clipped from V and 8 bases from J, the junction kept 2 bases outside the gene matches. This CDR3 region has 14 residues. Looked up from germline, CDR1 is MGHRA and CDR2 is YSYEKL. The sample originates from a study of identical twins. Study conclusions and caveats: Within monozygotic twins, out-of-frame TCR alpha sharing was underestimated by the models. Out-of-frame alpha sequences common to twins were enriched for low generation probability.

TCRdb re-called the 5' RACE reads with MiXCR, one entry per CDR3 protein. This table holds roughly 350,000 distinct CDR3 sequences, 9% to 15% found once. The data were also submitted as part of a second study, on yellow fever vaccine responses in identical twins. That source reports: On the reported evidence, twins' vaccine T cell responses seemed partly convergent and partly personalized.

The sequenced sample was CD8+ T cells sorted from blood. The source is a woman younger than 30 in good health. The chain carries TRBV4-1 and TRBJ2-1; 14 positions agree with TRBD2. CDR3 nucleotide sequence: TGCGCCAGCAGCAAGGGACTAGCGGGAGATGAGCAGTTCTTC. Encoded protein: CASSKGLAGDEQFF.